Listed here are 31 T cell receptor beta chains from one sample, sequenced in a study of CD8 T cells in ankylosing spondylitis. TCRdb analysed the 5' RACE reads with MiXCR anew, one entry per CDR3 protein. In the table there are fewer than 400,000 distinct CDR3 sequences, about 14% of which are singletons. The sample comprised blood, either unsorted or a sorted T cell fraction (not recorded which). These receptor sequences come from a male donor with ankylosing spondylitis or in good health (not recorded which).

V and J are TRBV12-3 or TRBV12-4 and TRBJ1-1; no firm D call. The CDR3 has 13 amino acids. V lost 7 bases and J lost 0, with 9 bases in between. For the CDR3, the DNA is TGTGCCAGCACCCTAAAGCTGAACACTGAAGCTTTCTTT. This encodes CASTLKLNTEAFF.

Many counts were recorded for this clonotype. The chain carries TRBV12-3 or TRBV12-4 and TRBJ2-3; D may correspond to TRBD1 or TRBD2 (5 bases each). The length of the CDR3 is 14 residues. V shed 6 bases and J shed 2 bases, with 12 bases lying between them. CDR3 nucleotide sequence: TGTGCCAGCAGGTGGGGACGCCCCACAGATACGCAGTATTTT. This codes for CASRWGRPTDTQYF.

This clonotype was recorded a few times. This sequence joins TRBV5-4 and TRBJ2-3, with a weak D call TRBD2 (6 bases). The CDR3 is 14 amino acids. V gave up 5 bases and J gave up 2 bases, with 12 bases separating them. Germline V gene data show CDR1 as SGHNT and CDR2 as YYREEE (reference sequence). The CDR3 reads CASSTGLFTDTQYF. CDR3 coding DNA: TGTGCCAGCAGTACGGGACTTTTCACAGATACGCAGTATTTT.

This clonotype was observed a few times. The chain has TRBV12-3 or TRBV12-4 and TRBJ2-5; D perhaps matches TRBD2 (6 bases). V lost 3 bases and J lost 0, with 11 bases in between. The length of the CDR3 is 15 residues. CDR3 protein: CASSFWGVDQETQYF. CDR3 DNA sequence: TGTGCCAGCAGTTTTTGGGGGGTGGACCAAGAGACCCAGTACTTC.

In this sample, this clonotype turned up a few times. This chain joins TRBV6-1 and TRBJ2-1; 13 positions match TRBD2. The V segment lost 3 bases and the J segment 12 bases; nucleotides outside the gene matches: 8. CDR1 MNHNS and CDR2 SASEGT come from the germline V gene. This CDR3 is 15 amino acids long. The CDR3 nucleotides read TGTGCCAGCAGTGACGGACTAGCGGGGGTTTCCGTGCAGTTCTTC. Its translation is CASSDGLAGVSVQFF.

The chain is built from TRBV6-1 and TRBJ1-1; D might be TRBD1 (5 bases). The CDR3 has 11 amino acids. Trimming stripped 5 bases from V and 11 bases from J, with 12 bases between. Germline V gives CDR1 MNHNS, CDR2 SASEGT. CDR3 amino acids: CASSWKGEAFF. Written as DNA, the CDR3 is TGTGCCAGCAGTTGGAAAGGGGAGGCTTTCTTT.

The V gene is TRBV10-3, the J gene TRBJ2-5, with a possible D match to TRBD1 (5 bases). V dropped 0 bases and J dropped 4 bases, with 15 bases sitting between them. The CDR3 loop spans 16 amino acids. Germline CDR1 and CDR2: ENHRY and SYGVKD. Here the CDR3 DNA reads TGTGCCATCAGTGAGTCGATTGACAGCCGTGGAGAGACCCAGTACTTC. This sequence encodes CAISESIDSRGETQYF.

This clonotype was picked up a small number of times. The chain combines TRBV7-9 with TRBJ2-7; 13 bases fit TRBD2. CDR3 length: 17 amino acids. CDR1 and CDR2 from the germline V gene are SEHNR and FQNEAQ (reference sequence). V dropped 3 bases and J dropped 2; count of bases not matched to a gene: 7. DNA of the CDR3: TGTGCCAGCAGCTTCGGGACTAGCGGGACGACCCCCTACGAGCAGTACTTC. It yields the protein CASSFGTSGTTPYEQYF. The full variable domain, completed using reference TRBV7-9 and TRBJ2-7, is DTGVSQNPRHKITKRGQNVTFRCDPISEHNRLYWYRQTLGQGPEFLTYFQNEAQLEKSRLLSDRFSAERPKGSFSTLEIQRTEQGDSAMYLCASSFGTSGTTPYEQYFGPGTRLTVT.

This clonotype has just a few counts. The chain has TRBV6-5 and TRBJ2-5, with 10 bases identical to TRBD1. Germline V gene sequence: CDR1 MNHEY, CDR2 SVGAGI. This CDR3 has 15 residues. Unmatched junction bases numbered 4, after V lost 2 bases and J lost 4 bases. For the CDR3, the DNA is TGTGCCAGCAGTTACGGGACAGGGGTTTCAGAGACCCAGTACTTC. It translates to CASSYGTGVSETQYF.

The sample holds a few counts of this clonotype. The chain couples TRBV28 to TRBJ1-2; D unresolved. The CDR3 is made up of 14 amino acids. Germline assignment: CDR1 MDHEN and CDR2 SYDVKM. The ends were cut back, 6 bases at V and 8 bases at J, with 19 bases in the middle. The CDR3 sequence is CASSKPPGSFGYTF. The CDR3 bases are TGTGCCAGCAGCAAACCCCCTGGAAGTTTCGGCTACACCTTC.

The J gene is TRBJ1-2, the V gene TRBV7-9; 8 bases fit TRBD1. Germline trimming cut 3 bases from V and 6 bases from J; bases unmatched to any gene: 6. This CDR3 is 14 amino acids long. Looked up from germline, CDR1 is SEHNR and CDR2 is FQNEAQ (reference sequence). CDR3 residues: CASSLQGAMDGYTF. CDR3 bases: TGTGCCAGCAGCTTGCAGGGGGCGATGGATGGCTACACCTTC.

This clonotype has a handful of counts. The V gene is TRBV11-2, the J gene TRBJ2-3; possible D gene TRBD2, 6 bases. V lost 0 bases and J lost 8, with 15 bases in between. The CDR3 spans 15 residues. Germline V gene data show CDR1 as SGHAT and CDR2 as FQNNGV. As DNA, the CDR3 is TGTGCCAGCAGCTTAGAGGGGCTAGCGTCGGGTACGCAGTATTTT. Protein sequence: CASSLEGLASGTQYF.

The rearrangement joins TRBV11-2 to TRBJ2-5; perhaps TRBD1 as D (5 bases). Germline V lookup: CDR1 SGHAT, CDR2 FQNNGV. This CDR3 contains 13 residues. Deletions cut 3 bases from V and 4 bases from J, with 9 bases between. CDR3 protein: CASSFAGPETQYF. The CDR3 bases are TGTGCCAGCAGCTTCGCAGGGCCAGAGACCCAGTACTTC.

About this clonotype: The conserved closing phenylalanine or tryptophan is absent in this CDR3, likely reflecting a read error. V usage is TRBV27 and J usage is TRBJ1-3; D is ambiguous. Deletions cut 4 bases from V and 2 bases from J, with 0 bases between. The CDR3 is 11 residues long. Germline V gene sequence: CDR1 MNHEY, CDR2 SMNVEV (reference sequence). CDR3 sequence: CASSSGNTIYL. The CDR3 DNA reads TGTGCCAGCAGTTCTGGAAACACCATATATCTT.

This clonotype has more than one count but fewer than ten. The chain recombines TRBV12-3 or TRBV12-4 with TRBJ1-2; no clear D. V shed 4 bases and J shed 4 bases, with 16 bases lying between them. The CDR3 runs 15 residues. This CDR3 is CASSSPNGISYGYTF. CDR3 DNA: TGTGCCAGCAGTTCACCCAACGGGATATCCTATGGCTACACCTTC.

The table lists this clonotype with a few counts. The chain combines TRBV12-3 or TRBV12-4 with TRBJ2-3; the match to TRBD1 covers 9 bases. V was clipped by 7 bases and J by 1 base; unmatched bases: 6. CDR3 size: 15 residues. The CDR3 nucleotides are TGTGCCAGCACCACTGGGACAGGGCGCACAGATACGCAGTATTTT. It is translated as CASTTGTGRTDTQYF.

V usage is TRBV7-9 and J usage is TRBJ2-5, with D perhaps assigned TRBD1 or TRBD2 (5 bases each). Per germline, CDR1 SEHNR and CDR2 FQNEAQ (reference sequence). The CDR3 has 14 residues. Trimming shortened V by 3 bases and J by 2 bases, and 10 bases separated the two germline ends. CDR3 in amino acids: CASSFLGDQETQYF. The CDR3 nucleotides read TGTGCCAGCAGCTTCCTGGGGGATCAAGAGACCCAGTACTTC.

This clonotype has only a few counts. V gene TRBV24-1 combines with J gene TRBJ1-5; 8 bases fit TRBD1. There are 20 residues in the CDR3. Trimming at V came to 3 bases and at J to 0 bases, leaving 15 bases not matched to a gene. Germline loops: CDR1 KGHDR, CDR2 SFDVKD. The CDR3 reads CATSDHLPLRTGNSNQPQHF. CDR3 coding DNA: TGTGCCACCAGTGATCACCTTCCCCTGCGGACAGGGAATAGCAATCAGCCCCAGCATTTT.

The rearrangement joins TRBV3-1 to TRBJ2-1, with 11 bases matching TRBD2. This CDR3 is built from 18 residues. Trimming removed 4 bases from V and 7 bases from J; junction bases left unmatched: 15. CDR1 and CDR2 (germline): LGHDT, YNNKEL (reference sequence). CDR3 residues: CASSLEGLAGGRENEQFF. In nucleotides, the CDR3 is TGTGCCAGCAGCCTAGAGGGGCTAGCGGGGGGACGAGAAAATGAGCAGTTCTTC.

The V and J genes are TRBV19 and TRBJ2-3; D uncertain. Germline-derived CDR1 and CDR2 are LNHDA and SQIVND (reference sequence). There are 13 residues in the CDR3. V was shortened by 4 bases and J by 2 bases, with 7 bases between the two germline ends. In DNA form, the CDR3 reads TGTGCCAGTAGTAACAGAACCACAGATACGCAGTATTTT. It codes for CASSNRTTDTQYF.

The gene calls are TRBV10-3 and TRBJ2-5, with 7 bases lining up with TRBD1. Trimming at V came to 6 bases and at J to 1 base, leaving 8 bases not matched to a gene. CDR1 and CDR2 from the germline V gene are ENHRY and SYGVKD. The CDR3 covers 15 residues. The CDR3 DNA follows: TGTGCCATCAGCCAATCCGGGACAGTCCAAGAGACCCAGTACTTC. This translates into CAISQSGTVQETQYF.

Comments on this clonotype: The junction departs from germline at one end; a sequencing error may be responsible. The CDR3, as DNA: TGTGCCATCAGCCCCCGGGACCAAGAGACCCAGTACTTC. This encodes CAISPRDQETQYF. This chain joins TRBV5-4 and TRBJ2-5, with D uncertain. CDR1 SGHNT and CDR2 YYREEE come from the germline V gene (reference sequence). The CDR3 length is 13 residues.

The DNA of the CDR3 is TGTGCCAGCAGCCCGAGTATGAGCTCTGGAAACACCATATATTTT. The encoded protein is CASSPSMSSGNTIYF. This chain joins TRBV9 and TRBJ1-3, with D unclear. CDR1 SGDLS and CDR2 YYNGEE come from the germline V gene. The CDR3 totals 15 residues. The V gene lost 4 bases and the J gene lost 0 bases, with 11 bases spanning the gap.

This clonotype was seen at least ten times. The chain employs TRBV7-9 and TRBJ1-5; no firm D call. The CDR3 runs to 16 residues. Germline-derived CDR1 and CDR2 are SEHNR and FQNEAQ (reference sequence). The V end was cut by 1 base, the J end by 2 bases, with 12 bases between. CDR3 in amino acids: CASSLGQADGNQPQHF. In DNA form, the CDR3 reads TGTGCCAGCAGCTTAGGGCAGGCGGATGGCAATCAGCCCCAGCATTTT.

This chain links TRBV27 with TRBJ2-1; 7 nucleotides line up with TRBD1. Germline-derived CDR1 and CDR2 are MNHEY and SMNVEV (reference sequence). The CDR3 spans 16 residues. V lost 0 bases to trimming and J lost 7 bases; unmatched junction nucleotides: 9. This chain's CDR3 is CASSLSEGGVRNEQFF. In nucleotides, the CDR3 is TGTGCCAGCAGTTTATCGGAAGGGGGCGTTCGAAATGAGCAGTTCTTC.

The chain carries TRBV7-9 and TRBJ1-2; D is possibly TRBD1 (5 bases). CDR1 and CDR2 (germline): SEHNR, FQNEAQ (reference sequence). The V gene lost 2 bases and the J gene lost 4 bases, with 11 bases spanning the gap. The CDR3 has 14 residues. The CDR3 sequence is CASSLLGQSYGYTF. The CDR3 DNA reads TGTGCCAGCAGCTTACTGGGGCAGTCCTATGGCTACACCTTC. Full variable domain (remainder filled in from reference TRBV7-9 and TRBJ1-2): DTGVSQNPRHKITKRGQNVTFRCDPISEHNRLYWYRQTLGQGPEFLTYFQNEAQLEKSRLLSDRFSAERPKGSFSTLEIQRTEQGDSAMYLCASSLLGQSYGYTFGSGTRLTVV.

This rearrangement joins TRBV24-1 to TRBJ1-5; D is ambiguous. The CDR3 runs to 14 residues. Trimming removed 3 bases from V and 4 bases from J, with 9 bases in between. Germline assignment: CDR1 KGHDR and CDR2 SFDVKD. The CDR3 spells CATSDLTSNQPQHF. CDR3 nucleotides: TGTGCCACCAGTGATCTAACGTCAAATCAGCCCCAGCATTTT.

The chain couples TRBV30 to TRBJ2-7; D uncertain. The ends were cut back, 0 bases at V and 6 bases at J, with 12 bases in the middle. Germline CDR1 reads GTSNPN; CDR2 reads SVGIG (reference sequence). The CDR3 has 13 amino acids. CDR3 sequence reads: CAWSVRLVVEQYF. As DNA, the CDR3 is TGTGCCTGGAGTGTACGCCTAGTCGTCGAGCAGTACTTC.

The V and J genes are TRBV5-6 and TRBJ2-1, with TRBD1 matching 8 bases. Germline V gene sequence: CDR1 SGHDT, CDR2 YYEEEE. This CDR3 has 17 residues. After removal of 4 bases from V and 0 bases from J, the junction contained 9 bases not matched to a gene. The DNA for the CDR3 is TGTGCCAGCAGCCCCGGGACAGGCCTTATCTCCTACAATGAGCAGTTCTTC. Protein sequence: CASSPGTGLISYNEQFF.

The rearrangement joins TRBV4-2 to TRBJ1-2, with 8 bases identical to TRBD1. The CDR3 extends over 14 amino acids. The germline V gene encodes CDR1 LGHNA and CDR2 YNFKEQ. V was pared by 3 bases and J by 5 bases, with 5 bases of the junction left unmatched. CDR3 region: CASSHRGRLYGYTF. CDR3 bases: TGTGCCAGCAGCCACAGGGGGCGACTTTATGGCTACACCTTC.

The V call is TRBV10-3, the J call TRBJ2-7; 9 nucleotides align to TRBD1. Germline lookup yields CDR1 ENHRY and CDR2 SYGVKD. CDR3 length: 17 amino acids. The junction had 16 bases not matched to a gene; V was cut back by 7 bases and J by 3 bases. CDR3 residues: CAITQRSRTGVHYEQYF. For the CDR3, the DNA is TGTGCCATCACCCAGAGGTCCCGGACAGGGGTTCACTACGAGCAGTACTTC.